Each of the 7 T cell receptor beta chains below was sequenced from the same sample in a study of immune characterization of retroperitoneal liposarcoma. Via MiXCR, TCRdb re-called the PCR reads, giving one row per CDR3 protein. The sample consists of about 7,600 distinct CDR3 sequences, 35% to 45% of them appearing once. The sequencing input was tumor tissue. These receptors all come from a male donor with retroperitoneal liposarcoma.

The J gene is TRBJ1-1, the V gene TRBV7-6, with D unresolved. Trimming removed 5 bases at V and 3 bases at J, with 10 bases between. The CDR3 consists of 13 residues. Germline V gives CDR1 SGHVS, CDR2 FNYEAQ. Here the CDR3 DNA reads TGTGCCAGCAGCGCCCGGCCTGACACTGAAGCTTTCTTT. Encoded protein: CASSARPDTEAFF.

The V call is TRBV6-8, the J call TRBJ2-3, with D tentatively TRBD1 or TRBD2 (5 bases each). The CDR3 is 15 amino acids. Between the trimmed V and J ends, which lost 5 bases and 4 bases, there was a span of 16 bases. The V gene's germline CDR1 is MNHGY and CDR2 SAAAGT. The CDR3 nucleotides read TGTGCCAGCAGTCTCGAGGGGTCGCGGGCAGATACGCAGTATTTT. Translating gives CASSLEGSRADTQYF.

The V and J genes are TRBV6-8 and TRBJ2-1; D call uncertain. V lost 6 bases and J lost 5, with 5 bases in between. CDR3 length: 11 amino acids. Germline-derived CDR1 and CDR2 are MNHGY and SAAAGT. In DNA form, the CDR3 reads TGTGCCAGCAGCCGTGACAATGAGCAGTTCTTC. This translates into CASSRDNEQFF.

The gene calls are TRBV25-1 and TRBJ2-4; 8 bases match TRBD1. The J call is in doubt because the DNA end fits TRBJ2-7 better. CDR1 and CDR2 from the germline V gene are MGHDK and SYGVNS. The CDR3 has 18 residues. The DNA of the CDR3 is TGTGCCAGCAGTGAAAGCAGACAGGGGAAGGGGGAAGGGTACGAGCAGTACTTC. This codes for CASSESRQGKGEGYEQYF.

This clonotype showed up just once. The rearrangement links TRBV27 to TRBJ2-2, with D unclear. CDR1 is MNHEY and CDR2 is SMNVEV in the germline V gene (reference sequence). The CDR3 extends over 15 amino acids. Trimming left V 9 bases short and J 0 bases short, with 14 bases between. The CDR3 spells CASFGRPANTGELFF. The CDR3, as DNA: TGTGCCAGTTTTGGCCGCCCCGCGAACACCGGGGAGCTGTTTTTT.

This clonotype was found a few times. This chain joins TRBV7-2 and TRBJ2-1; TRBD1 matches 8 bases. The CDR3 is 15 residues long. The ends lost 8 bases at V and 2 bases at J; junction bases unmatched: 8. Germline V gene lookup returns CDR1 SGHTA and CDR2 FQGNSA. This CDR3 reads CASQIDRGAYNEQFF. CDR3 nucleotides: TGTGCCAGCCAAATCGACAGGGGCGCCTACAATGAGCAGTTCTTC.

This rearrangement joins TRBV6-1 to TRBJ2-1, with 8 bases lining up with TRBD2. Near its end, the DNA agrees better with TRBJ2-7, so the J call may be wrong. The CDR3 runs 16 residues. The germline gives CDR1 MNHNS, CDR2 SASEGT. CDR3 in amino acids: CASSEKIREGGNEQYF. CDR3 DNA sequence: TGTGCCAGCAGTGAAAAAATCCGGGAGGGGGGCAATGAGCAGTACTTC.